The 16 T cell receptor beta chains below all came from one sample that was sequenced in a study of identical twins. TCRdb re-derived calls from the 5' RACE reads in MiXCR, one entry per CDR3 protein. The table lists about 690,000 distinct CDR3 sequences, around 5.7% of them singletons. What was sequenced was naive T cells sorted from blood. The receptors stem from a man younger than 35 in good health.

This clonotype was recorded only once. Possible read error: a much larger clone is one base away. The CDR3 ends on some other residue instead of the conserved phenylalanine or tryptophan, so this is likely a read error. The chain links TRBV6-1 to TRBJ2-1, with D possibly called TRBD1 or TRBD2 (6 bases each). The CDR3 extends over 14 amino acids. V was pared by 8 bases and J by 5 bases, with 16 bases between. The germline CDR1 and CDR2 sequences are MNHNS and SASEGT. CDR3 in amino acids: CASVGRGGNNEQFL. CDR3 DNA sequence: TGTGCCAGCGTAGGCAGGGGAGGTAACAATGAGCAGTTCTTG.

This clonotype was counted between two and nine times. The chain uses TRBV27 and TRBJ2-1; D perhaps matches TRBD1 (6 bases). Germline V gene sequence: CDR1 MNHEY, CDR2 SMNVEV (reference sequence). This CDR3 region has 12 residues. Trimming left V 5 bases short and J 7 bases short, with 9 bases between. CDR3 bases: TGTGCCAGCAGTACAAGGGGGAATGAGCAGTTCTTC. It yields the protein CASSTRGNEQFF.

The J gene is TRBJ1-1, the V gene TRBV11-2; 9 nucleotides agree with TRBD1. With 6 bases clipped from V and 4 bases from J, the junction kept 12 bases outside the gene matches. The CDR3 has 16 residues. Germline V CDR1 and CDR2: SGHAT, FQNNGV. This chain's CDR3 is CASRPGDRAGTTEAFF. CDR3 DNA sequence: TGTGCCAGCAGACCTGGGGACAGGGCAGGGACCACTGAAGCTTTCTTT.

This clonotype was picked up many times. This chain joins TRBV6-2 or TRBV6-3 and TRBJ2-6; D may be TRBD1 (6 bases). Germline values: CDR1 MNHEY, CDR2 SVGEGT. Trimming took 7 bases from V and 1 from J, leaving 17 bases between them. The CDR3 spans 17 residues. The DNA for the CDR3 is TGTGCCAGCACCAGACAGGCCCCCCTTTCTGGGGCCAACGTCCTGACTTTC. It specifies CASTRQAPLSGANVLTF.

This chain uses TRBV15 with TRBJ2-7, with D maybe TRBD2 (7 bases). This CDR3 has 13 amino acids. CDR1 and CDR2 from the germline V gene are LNHNV and YYDKDF (reference sequence). Trimming shortened V by 3 bases and J by 6 bases, and 12 bases separated the two germline ends. For the CDR3, the DNA is TGTGCCACCAGCAGCCGGGGGGCAGGCGAGCAGTACTTC. This sequence encodes CATSSRGAGEQYF.

This clonotype was detected ten times or more. The genes are TRBV5-1 and TRBJ1-1; D possibly corresponds to TRBD1 (5 bases). The CDR3 runs to 14 residues. Trimming removed 1 base at V and 4 bases at J, with 11 bases between. The V gene's germline CDR1 is SGHRS and CDR2 YFSETQ. CDR3 sequence: CASSLQGFGTEAFF. DNA for the CDR3: TGCGCCAGCAGCTTGCAGGGATTCGGCACTGAAGCTTTCTTT.

This clonotype was counted many times. V gene TRBV29-1 combines with J gene TRBJ2-3; TRBD1 aligns across 9 bases. The length of the CDR3 is 12 residues. The V gene end was trimmed by 6 bases and the J gene end by 6 bases; junction bases not matched to a gene: 4. Looked up from germline, CDR1 is SQVTM and CDR2 is ANQGSEA. The CDR3 region has the DNA TGCAGCGTATGGACAGGGGCGGATACGCAGTATTTT. Its translation: CSVWTGADTQYF.

This clonotype was counted a few times. This chain joins TRBV11-2 and TRBJ2-1; tentative D call: TRBD2 (5 bases). V dropped 5 bases and J dropped 5 bases, with 13 bases sitting between them. The CDR3 length is 14 residues. Germline CDR1 is SGHAT and CDR2 is FQNNGV. In DNA, the CDR3 is TGTGCCAGCAGCCCCGAGCGGAACCACAATGAGCAGTTCTTC. It codes for CASSPERNHNEQFF.

This clonotype occurred a few times. The rearrangement joins TRBV5-1 to TRBJ2-5, with D possibly matching TRBD1 (6 bases). Germline loops: CDR1 SGHRS, CDR2 YFSETQ. The CDR3 sequence is 14 residues long. V dropped 3 bases and J dropped 1 base, with 10 bases sitting between them. CDR3 sequence: CASSYGQFQETQYF. The DNA of the CDR3 is TGCGCCAGCAGCTATGGACAGTTCCAAGAGACCCAGTACTTC.

This clonotype has a count of ten or more. The V gene is TRBV4-1, the J gene TRBJ1-2; unclear D gene. Germline CDR1 and CDR2: MGHRA and YSYEKL. V lost 0 bases and J lost 7, with 18 bases in between. CDR3 length: 16 amino acids. This CDR3 is CASSQDGPTLSSGYTF. The CDR3 bases are TGCGCCAGCAGCCAAGATGGTCCGACACTTTCCAGTGGCTACACCTTC.

This clonotype was seen at least ten times. The gene calls are TRBV28 and TRBJ2-1; D is unclear. Trimming stripped 3 bases from V and 7 bases from J, with 19 bases between. Germline values: CDR1 MDHEN, CDR2 SYDVKM. The CDR3 covers 16 residues. In nucleotides, the CDR3 is TGTGCCAGCAGTTTTTTCAGATATCGACAAAAGAATGAGCAGTTCTTC. It yields the protein CASSFFRYRQKNEQFF.

A few counts support this clonotype. The rearrangement links TRBV18 to TRBJ2-5; possibly TRBD2 for D (6 bases). Trimming took 3 bases from V and 5 from J, leaving 19 bases between them. Germline V lookup: CDR1 KGHSH, CDR2 LQKENI. The CDR3 sequence is 16 residues long. The CDR3 nucleotides read TGTGCCAGCTCACCGCCCCTCGGCAGGGAGGTGGAGACCCAGTACTTC. As protein: CASSPPLGREVETQYF.

This clonotype has at least ten counts. The chain recombines TRBV29-1 with TRBJ2-1, with D perhaps matching TRBD1 or TRBD2 (7 bases each). Trimming pared 0 bases from V and 0 bases from J, leaving 12 bases between. The CDR3 extends over 16 amino acids. The germline V gene encodes CDR1 SQVTM and CDR2 ANQGSEA. The CDR3 spells CSVEDRGGSSYNEQFF. The CDR3 DNA reads as TGCAGCGTTGAAGACAGGGGGGGAAGCTCCTACAATGAGCAGTTCTTC.

The chain links TRBV7-9 to TRBJ1-5; TRBD1 might be the D (6 bases). Per the germline V gene, CDR1 is SEHNR and CDR2 is FQNEAQ (reference sequence). The CDR3 runs to 17 residues. Trimming pared 1 base from V and 4 bases from J, leaving 17 bases between. The CDR3: CASSLDGYRDINQPQHF. For the CDR3, the DNA is TGTGCCAGCAGCTTAGATGGTTACCGGGACATTAATCAGCCCCAGCATTTT.

This clonotype has a count of ten or more. The J gene is TRBJ1-1, the V gene TRBV20-1; TRBD1 matches 9 bases. The CDR3 has 15 amino acids. Per the germline V gene, CDR1 is DFQATT and CDR2 is SNEGSKA (reference sequence). Trimming took 0 bases from V and 6 from J; bases not matched to a gene: 8. CDR3: CSARDETGGASEAFF. DNA of the CDR3: TGCAGTGCTAGAGATGAAACAGGGGGCGCGTCTGAAGCTTTCTTT.

This clonotype was recorded at least ten times. This rearrangement joins TRBV7-8 to TRBJ2-3; a possible D gene is TRBD1 (6 bases). Between the trimmed V and J ends, which lost 2 bases and 0 bases, there was a span of 15 bases. This CDR3 contains 17 residues. The germline CDR1 and CDR2 sequences are SGHVS and FQNEAQ. CDR3 sequence: CASSLLSYRDSTDTQYF. DNA of the CDR3: TGTGCCAGCAGCTTACTTAGTTACAGGGATAGCACAGATACGCAGTATTTT.